This entry features one TCR beta chain sequence. There is no known antigen for this receptor. No base quality values were provided; no much bigger clone lies one nucleotide off. This entry comes from a study of cytomegalovirus exposure and HLA in healthy donors (dated by TCRdb to 2017 to 2019). With respect to the entire study: According to an earlier analysis of 587 of the donors, about 190 million T cells yielded 90 million to 130 million unique TCR beta sequences and about 300 Gb of sequence data. An early release that covered about 600 HLA-typed donors contained approximately 300 gigabases of sequencing data and tens of millions of unique TCR sequences. Among the roughly 430 genotyped donors, under 90% belonged to the genetic ancestry cluster associated with self-reported Caucasian donors. The study aimed to test whether signatures of past pathogen exposure could be identified by cataloging public T cell receptors. The T cell repertoires of 670 or so subjects were profiled by immunosequencing and related to cytomegalovirus serostatus. In addition to the first cohort of 666 subjects, a separate validation cohort of approximately 130 different subjects was used. The study combined high-throughput TCR immunosequencing, statistical association of individual TCRs with disease status, and machine learning to predict cytomegalovirus infection status. A later analysis re-analyzed previously published TCR beta repertoires from about 730 donors and added high-resolution HLA genotyping to study TCR occurrence patterns. Rather than using new phenotypic data, the later analysis identified candidate immune exposures from TCR beta sequences and from how often those sequences occurred across donors. To decide whether each TCR beta V gene segment behaved as functional or pseudogenic, an earlier analysis of some 600 of the donors relied on high-throughput TCR beta sequencing. Donor age, sex, ethnicity and CMV serostatus were compiled alongside the repertoire data. A later genetic analysis took genome-wide SNP genotypes for about 65% of the roughly 670 donors and used that subset as a discovery cohort. All discovery cohort repertoires had been generated using a single sequencing platform. HLA typing included class I and class II loci at four-digit resolution. Typing coverage differed by locus: A, B, C, DRB1 and DQB1 were typed in roughly 620-630 donors, DQA1 in approximately 520, DPA1 in roughly 590, and DPB1 in 400 to 480. Roughly 5 DR-DQ haplotypes were treated as single units for association and clustering because of strong linkage in the cohort. Among 398 genotyped donors of the cohort, an average of around 220,000 unique TCR beta nucleotide sequences was sequenced per donor, of which about 20% were non-productive. What the research found in general, with its limitations: In a later analysis, 16,951 TCR beta sequences were associated with specific HLA alleles at a false discovery rate of 0.05. In an earlier analysis of approximately 590 of the donors, most TCR beta V segments were observed in productive rearrangements about 90% or about 30% of the time, broadly matching IMGT annotations. A later genetic analysis associated a missense DCLRE1C variant with V-gene and J-gene trimming of TCR beta chains, and an independent cohort replicated the association. The authors suggested that the approach could potentially be generalized to other disease states and immunological phenotypes. The only immune exposure information available for the cohort was CMV serostatus. According to a later analysis, TCR association rates differed among HLA loci, with DRB1 alleles showing the most associated TCRs and HLA-C alleles showing the fewest. The classifier was reported to diagnose cytomegalovirus status with high specificity and sensitivity in both the original cohort and the validation cohort. In this cohort, only TCR beta chains were sequenced, and detectable features were limited by the absence of alpha or paired-chain data. Correlated functional status among segregating V segments might be attributable to linkage disequilibrium, but an unknown experimental factor could not be ruled out. Most TCR sequences were observed very rarely across donors, whereas some public TCRs were present in many individuals. Because counts were too low, about 15 rarely observed V segments, including chromosome 9 orphons, were left out of the earlier analysis of approximately 580 of the donors. Roughly uniform sequencing depth across donors was assumed in presence/absence analyses, although this assumption may not hold. A further reported finding was that TCR beta sequences accurately predicted the HLA-A and HLA-B alleles for most subjects in the first cohort. In vitro tests confirmed that a few of the cytomegalovirus-associated TCR beta chains recognize cytomegalovirus antigens. When HLA alleles, especially DR and DQ, strongly co-occurred, TCR associations were difficult to assign to individual alleles. A total of fewer than 200 TCR beta chains were listed by the study as associated with cytomegalovirus. A group of highly shared sequence variants was considered likely to be a technical artifact of the sequencing pipeline. Several of the top co-occurrence clusters appeared to be linked to parvovirus B19, influenza, CMV and Epstein-Barr virus, according to a later analysis. In a later analysis, HLA-associated TCR beta chains were found to be more clonally expanded and to have lower generation probabilities than equally common non-associated chains. A later genetic analysis reported fewer N-insertions in productive TCRs among donors in an Asian-associated ancestry cluster than the approximately 700-donor mean. Because HLA typing was missing for some donors at each locus, association tests included only the typed subset. Some IMGT-functional V segments, including TRBV6-2 and TRBV6-3, could not be told apart with the 87-base-pair reads, so those segments were excluded. Most CMV-associated TCR beta chains appeared to be HLA-restricted in a later analysis, and the HLA associations seemed to be driven largely by CMV exposure.

V gives up 2 bases and J gives up 3 bases, and the segment between their germline ends measures 11 bases. Based on the germline V gene, the CDR1 and CDR2 sequences are MNHNS and SASEGT. The CDR3, cysteine through phenylalanine, is 15 amino acids long. Solely the CDR3 DNA is kept, with 45 bases framed from the first base. In total, about 650 healthy bone marrow donors made up the cohort. At the time of sampling, every cohort member was nominally healthy, though immune exposures that went unrecorded were likely present. The donor tested CMV seronegative and was one of the 352 seronegative cohort members. A peripheral blood sample was provided by each donor, and peripheral blood mononuclear cells were used for TCR beta sequencing. Genomic DNA was extracted from the blood cell samples with the Qiagen DNeasy Blood Extraction Kit. Library method: the immunoSEQ multiplex PCR assay. For the multiplex PCR, a mixture combining 60 forward primers for TCR Vbeta segments and 13 reverse primers for TCR Jbeta segments was used. The CDR3 region of rearranged TCR beta genes was amplified from genomic DNA by a multiplex PCR assay. The Illumina HiSeq System was used to sequence the amplified TCR beta libraries as 87-base-pair reads. Processing in the source paper ran as follows. A later analysis counted some 74 million unique TCR beta chains across the 600 to 850 repertoires, and roughly 11 million of these chains were shared by at least two donors. Raw reads were error-corrected and collapsed into unique sequences by a nearest-neighbor algorithm in which closely related sequences were merged to remove PCR and sequencing errors. Alignment of CDR3 sequences to IMGT reference sequences was used to assign V, D and J gene segments. Each retained sequence needed at least a six-nucleotide match to both a V gene segment and a J gene segment. A rearrangement was called productive if the CDR3 had no stop codons and remained in frame with V and J, and every other rearrangement was called non-productive. CDR3 was defined according to IMGT convention as the region running from the second conserved V-encoded cysteine to the conserved J-encoded phenylalanine. Sequences without an unambiguous match to a single V gene segment were excluded from the earlier analysis of about 600 of the donors. In an earlier analysis of a few hundred of the donors, a V segment was called functional when productive rearrangements were above 56.7%, and segregating when the standard deviation between donors exceeded 5%. A statistical classification framework was built for diagnosing cytomegalovirus status from the catalog of TCR beta chain sequences. In a later analysis, V and J genes were assigned by comparing TCR nucleotide sequences against IMGT/GENE-DB human TR gene sequences. A later analysis assigned CDR3 sequences and most-parsimonious VDJ recombination scenarios with the TCRdist pipeline. A later analysis defined each TCR beta chain by its CDR3 amino acid sequence plus V-gene family, and excluded reads lacking a unique V-gene family. A later analysis removed over 500 highly shared, low-generation-probability nucleotide sequences to deal with suspected cross-contamination and a sequencing artifact. For each public chain, a later analysis derived a clonal expansion index from normalized ranks of inferred template counts within each repertoire. A later analysis computed generation probabilities with a VDJ recombination model fitted to out-of-frame rearrangements, and checked the results against IGoR. In a later analysis, TCR-TCR, TCR-HLA and TCR-CMV co-occurrence was scored with hypergeometric tests, and a repertoire-size bias correction was applied to TCR pairs. A later analysis estimated false discovery rates by permuting HLA or CMV assignments 20 times. In a later analysis, co-occurring TCRs were grouped using DBSCAN, and TCRdist sequence similarity was added for clustering within HLA-allele-positive subsets. Repertoires with fewer than 30,000 or more than 120,000 public chains were left out of co-occurrence clustering, as were about 5 repertoires with anomalous nucleotide sharing. What TCRdb holds here is the immuneACCESS table cut down to in-frame rearrangements. Part of the clones is not present; checked against another copy, under half of the missing clones reflect an unresolved V gene, and the others are unexplained. V and J calls and clone size are as listed in that table; D and trimming were resolved from the DNA. The table for this sample lists about 130,000 clones; 81% of them were counted only once. The ten largest clones capture 0.7% of the sample.

The source is a man younger than 35 in good health and CMV-seronegative. Here the chain combines TRBV6-1 and TRBJ2-1; tentative D gene TRBD2, with 5 bases matching. Sequencing input: PBMCs. The CDR3 is CASSEWLAVYNEQFF. DNA sequence: TGTGCCAGCAGTGAATGGCTAGCAGTCTACAATGAGCAGTTCTTC.